The 30 T cell receptor beta chains below come from one sample, sequenced in a study of cytomegalovirus exposure and HLA in healthy donors. Researchers ran the PCR with 60 Vbeta and 13 Jbeta primers. The protocol was immunoSEQ multiplex PCR, while the TCRdb copy is restricted to in-frame clones and leaves out a portion. The repertoire table contains around 51,000 clones. The material sequenced was PBMCs. The receptors come from a man in his forties in good health and CMV-seropositive.

The gene calls are TRBV4-2 and TRBJ2-7; tentatively, D is TRBD1 (5 bases). The V gene lost 1 base and the J gene lost 4 bases, with 14 bases spanning the gap. Germline assignment: CDR1 LGHNA and CDR2 YNFKEQ. This CDR3 has 15 residues. This CDR3 is CASSQGRQGTYEQYF. The CDR3 bases are TGTGCCAGCAGCCAAGGGCGGCAGGGCACTTACGAGCAGTACTTC.

V usage is TRBV7-9 and J usage is TRBJ1-1; maybe TRBD1 (5 bases). V shed 1 base and J shed 11 bases, with 14 bases lying between them. This CDR3 has 13 residues. In germline, CDR1 is SEHNR, CDR2 FQNEAQ (reference sequence). DNA of the CDR3: TGTGCCAGCAGCTTAGGAAGGGGCATCGGGGCTTTCTTT. This gives the protein CASSLGRGIGAFF.

This chain joins TRBV9 and TRBJ1-4; 9 bases fit TRBD1. The CDR3 spans 16 residues. The germline V gene encodes CDR1 SGDLS and CDR2 YYNGEE. J lost 6 bases, V lost 0 bases, and 6 bases had no gene match. The CDR3 reads CASSVGGTGPYEKLFF. The CDR3 nucleotides read TGTGCCAGCAGCGTAGGAGGGACAGGGCCATATGAAAAACTGTTTTTT.

A word on this clone: Its ends do not fully match the called genes, so a read error is possible. The V and J genes are TRBV7-9 and TRBJ2-5; no clear D gene. The CDR3 contains 8 residues. Germline V gene lookup returns CDR1 SEHNR and CDR2 FQNEAQ (reference sequence). CDR3 residues: CAVETQYF. The CDR3 region has the DNA TGCGCGGTGGAGACCCAGTACTTC.

This chain joins TRBV2 and TRBJ2-7; D call uncertain. Between the trimmed V and J ends, which lost 1 base and 2 bases, there was a span of 6 bases. Germline V gene data show CDR1 as SNHLY and CDR2 as FYNNEI. The CDR3 covers 13 residues. The CDR3 DNA is TGTGCCAGCAGTGAAGTAGTAGCCTACGAGCAGTACTTC. Its translation is CASSEVVAYEQYF.

The chain joins TRBV5-4 to TRBJ2-7, with TRBD1 matching over 9 bases. The length of the CDR3 is 13 residues. Germline CDR1 reads SGHNT; CDR2 reads YYREEE (reference sequence). The V gene end was trimmed by 4 bases and the J gene end by 5 bases; junction bases not matched to a gene: 4. In nucleotides, the CDR3 is TGTGCCAGCAGCCGGGACAGGGCGAACGAGCAGTACTTC. As protein: CASSRDRANEQYF.

The chain carries TRBV6-1 and TRBJ1-2; TRBD1 matches at 7 bases. V was clipped by 5 bases and J by 4 bases; unmatched bases: 4. CDR1 is MNHNS and CDR2 is SASEGT in the germline V gene. This CDR3 is 13 amino acids long. This CDR3 is CASSHRGSYGYTF. DNA of the CDR3: TGTGCCAGCAGTCACAGGGGAAGCTATGGCTACACCTTC.

V gene TRBV4-3 combines with J gene TRBJ2-3, with 9 bases lining up with TRBD2. The CDR3 is 16 amino acids. V was clipped by 5 bases and J by 4 bases; unmatched bases: 10. From germline, CDR1 is LGHNA and CDR2 YSLEER. This CDR3 is CASSGRTSEGADTQYF. The CDR3 DNA reads as TGCGCCAGCAGCGGACGGACTAGCGAGGGGGCAGATACGCAGTATTTT.

The J gene is TRBJ2-3, the V gene TRBV4-1, with TRBD2 as a possible D gene (6 bases). V was pared by 1 base and J by 0 bases, with 11 bases between. The CDR3 extends over 16 amino acids. CDR1 is MGHRA, CDR2 YSYEKL, per germline. As DNA, the CDR3 is TGCGCCAGCAGCCAAGGGGGTGGGACTAGCACAGATACGCAGTATTTT. Its protein is CASSQGGGTSTDTQYF.

This sequence joins TRBV2 and TRBJ1-4, with 9 bases lining up with TRBD1. Germline CDR1 is SNHLY and CDR2 is FYNNEI. J lost 2 bases, V lost 5 bases, and 3 bases had no gene match. This CDR3 has 15 residues. CDR3 sequence (DNA): TGTGCCAGCAGTTCACAGGGGGCCACTAATGAAAAACTGTTTTTT. Protein product: CASSSQGATNEKLFF.

The chain links TRBV4-3 to TRBJ1-2; no clear D. The V and J ends lost 4 bases and 8 bases respectively, with 20 bases between them. Germline V gene data show CDR1 as LGHNA and CDR2 as YSLEER. The CDR3 length is 15 residues. The CDR3 region is CASSPLGSHPGGYTF. CDR3 nucleotide sequence: TGCGCCAGCAGCCCGCTCGGCAGCCATCCCGGGGGCTACACCTTC.

This chain links TRBV5-1 with TRBJ1-5; TRBD1 might be the D (5 bases). CDR3 length: 15 residues. CDR1 and CDR2 from the germline V gene are SGHRS and YFSETQ. V was trimmed by 0 bases and J by 6 bases, leaving 13 bases between them. The CDR3 sequence is CASSLDPGQGQPQHF. CDR3 nucleotide sequence: TGCGCCAGCAGCTTGGACCCAGGGCAGGGTCAGCCCCAGCATTTT.

This chain joins TRBV15 and TRBJ2-3; D remains unclear. Germline CDR1 is LNHNV and CDR2 is YYDKDF (reference sequence). V lost 1 base, J lost 4 bases, and 6 bases lay in between. CDR3 size: 13 residues. CDR3 DNA: TGTGCCACCAGCAGAGCAGGCTCAGATACGCAGTATTTT. Its translation: CATSRAGSDTQYF.

The chain has TRBV5-1 and TRBJ2-5; 11 bases agree with TRBD2. V lost 3 bases to trimming and J lost 3 bases; unmatched junction nucleotides: 7. The germline V gene has CDR1 SGHRS and CDR2 YFSETQ. This CDR3 has 16 residues. Written as DNA, the CDR3 is TGCGCCAGCAGCTCGATACTAGCGGGAGCAGAAGAGACCCAGTACTTC. This codes for CASSSILAGAEETQYF.

V and J are TRBV6-5 and TRBJ1-5; TRBD1 matches 7 bases. Germline V CDR1 and CDR2: MNHEY, SVGAGI. The CDR3 runs to 14 residues. V gave up 5 bases and J gave up 7 bases; unmatched junction bases: 8. CDR3 protein: CASSTRDSGQPQHF. In DNA form, the CDR3 reads TGTGCCAGCAGTACTCGGGACAGTGGACAGCCCCAGCATTTT.

The rearrangement links TRBV28 to TRBJ2-5; TRBD2 aligns across 9 bases. The CDR3 is 16 residues long. Germline V gene data show CDR1 as MDHEN and CDR2 as SYDVKM. V lost 6 bases and J lost 5; bases outside the gene matches: 13. In nucleotides, the CDR3 is TGTGCCAGCAGCTTAGCGGGAGATGAAGGGATGGAGACCCAGTACTTC. It codes for CASSLAGDEGMETQYF.

This chain joins TRBV11-1 and TRBJ2-7; TRBD2 might be the D (5 bases). Germline-derived CDR1 and CDR2 are SGHAT and FQDESV (reference sequence). The V end was cut by 1 base, the J end by 5 bases, with 15 bases between. CDR3 length equals 15 residues. The CDR3 here is CASSLGTGEVHEQYF. The CDR3 DNA sequence: TGTGCCAGCAGCTTAGGGACTGGGGAAGTCCACGAGCAGTACTTC.

The chain uses TRBV28 and TRBJ2-7; 8 bases align to TRBD1. J lost 1 base, V lost 1 base, and 3 bases had no gene match. This CDR3 contains 15 residues. CDR1 is MDHEN, CDR2 SYDVKM, per germline. The CDR3 region has the DNA TGTGCCAGCAGTTTATCGGACAGGGAATCCTACGAGCAGTACTTC. It translates to CASSLSDRESYEQYF.

The V gene is TRBV30, the J gene TRBJ2-7; maybe TRBD2 (7 bases). Deletions cut 7 bases from V and 11 bases from J, with 30 bases between. Germline V gene lookup returns CDR1 GTSNPN and CDR2 SVGIG (reference sequence). CDR3 size: 15 residues. CDR3 residues: CAYSLGGLGDREEYF. CDR3 coding DNA: TGTGCCTACTCCTTGGGGGGGCTAGGAGATAGAGAGGAGTACTTC. Filled out from reference TRBV30 and TRBJ2-7, the complete variable domain reads SQTIHQWPATLVQPVGSPLSLECTVEGTSNPNLYWYRQAAGRGLQLLFYSVGIGQISSEVPQNLSASRPQDRQFILSSKKLLLSDSGFYLCAYSLGGLGDREEYFGPGTRLTVT.

This sequence joins TRBV27 and TRBJ2-1; 9 positions agree with TRBD1. The CDR3 extends over 17 amino acids. The germline V gene encodes CDR1 MNHEY and CDR2 SMNVEV (reference sequence). Unmatched junction bases numbered 10, after V lost 2 bases and J lost 5 bases. CDR3 sequence: CASSLEAGQGWDNEQFF. As DNA, the CDR3 is TGTGCCAGCAGTTTAGAGGCGGGACAGGGCTGGGACAATGAGCAGTTCTTC.

This chain uses TRBV30 with TRBJ1-4, with 7 bases aligning to TRBD1. The ends lost 3 bases at V and 6 bases at J; junction bases unmatched: 4. This CDR3 comprises 13 residues. Germline loops: CDR1 GTSNPN, CDR2 SVGIG (reference sequence). The DNA for the CDR3 is TGTGCCTGGAGAGCCCAGGGGGATGAAAAACTGTTTTTT. Amino acid sequence: CAWRAQGDEKLFF. The entire variable domain, with the rest obtained from reference TRBV30 and TRBJ1-4, is as follows: SQTIHQWPATLVQPVGSPLSLECTVEGTSNPNLYWYRQAAGRGLQLLFYSVGIGQISSEVPQNLSASRPQDRQFILSSKKLLLSDSGFYLCAWRAQGDEKLFFGSGTQLSVL.

The J gene is TRBJ1-4, the V gene TRBV18, with 7 bases matching TRBD1. The CDR3 consists of 14 residues. The V segment lost 3 bases and the J segment 6 bases; nucleotides outside the gene matches: 4. Germline V gene lookup returns CDR1 KGHSH and CDR2 LQKENI. CDR3 protein: CASSPDRVDEKLFF. In DNA, the CDR3 is TGTGCCAGCTCACCCGACAGGGTGGATGAAAAACTGTTTTTT.

The CDR3: CASSALAGAKETQYF. CDR3 DNA: TGTGCCAGCAGCGCTTTAGCGGGGGCCAAAGAGACCCAGTACTTC. The genes are TRBV9 and TRBJ2-5; 9 bases are shared with TRBD2. The CDR3 extends over 15 amino acids. Germline trimming cut 3 bases from V and 3 bases from J; bases unmatched to any gene: 6. Germline V gene sequence: CDR1 SGDLS, CDR2 YYNGEE.

The J gene is TRBJ2-1, the V gene TRBV6-5; TRBD1 agrees at 7 bases. This CDR3 is 16 amino acids long. J gave up 6 bases and V 4 bases, and 12 bases lay outside the gene matches. Germline V gene lookup returns CDR1 MNHEY and CDR2 SVGAGI. CDR3 in amino acids: CASSSARQGRGNEQFF. The DNA for the CDR3 is TGTGCCAGCAGTTCCGCCCGACAGGGAAGGGGCAATGAGCAGTTCTTC.

The chain carries TRBV28 and TRBJ1-1; TRBD1 might be the D (5 bases). The germline V gene encodes CDR1 MDHEN and CDR2 SYDVKM. Trimming removed 2 bases from V and 4 bases from J, with 11 bases in between. This CDR3 has 14 residues. Written as DNA, the CDR3 is TGTGCCAGCAGTTTAAGCAGGGATATCACTGAAGCTTTCTTT. Its protein is CASSLSRDITEAFF.

The chain's CDR3 is CASSSPGTGLYGYTF. DNA of the CDR3: TGCGCCAGCAGCTCACCCGGGACTGGCCTTTATGGCTACACCTTC. The chain employs TRBV5-1 and TRBJ1-2; the D gene is possibly TRBD1 (5 bases). CDR1 and CDR2 from the germline V gene are SGHRS and YFSETQ. V shed 3 bases and J shed 5 bases, with 17 bases lying between them. The CDR3 runs to 15 residues.

The rearrangement links TRBV7-8 to TRBJ2-7; TRBD2 agrees at 7 bases. The germline V gene has CDR1 SGHVS and CDR2 FQNEAQ. CDR3 length: 14 residues. Trimming removed 5 bases from V and 5 bases from J; junction bases left unmatched: 9. In DNA form, the CDR3 reads TGTGCCAGCAGCGGGCGACTAGCCCCCAACGAGCAGTACTTC. Its protein is CASSGRLAPNEQYF.

The rearrangement links TRBV7-2 to TRBJ1-6; D might be TRBD1 (6 bases). This CDR3 spans 15 amino acids. Germline V gives CDR1 SGHTA, CDR2 FQGNSA. V lost 5 bases, J lost 7 bases, and 15 bases lay in between. The CDR3 DNA reads as TGTGCCAGCAGCAAGCCCGGGGGGCAGAATTCACCCCTCCACTTT. Its protein is CASSKPGGQNSPLHF.

V usage is TRBV6-5 and J usage is TRBJ1-2, with D unclear. Germline V gene sequence: CDR1 MNHEY, CDR2 SVGAGI. The V end was cut by 0 bases, the J end by 0 bases, with 8 bases between. The CDR3 runs to 15 residues. The CDR3 sequence is CASSYSRGANYGYTF. The CDR3 nucleotides are TGTGCCAGCAGTTACTCGAGAGGAGCTAACTATGGCTACACCTTC.

The CDR3 DNA reads as TGTGCCTGGAGCGGAGCCCGGACTAGCGGGCATCCCTCCTACGAGCAGTACTTC. It codes for CAWSGARTSGHPSYEQYF. The genes are TRBV30 and TRBJ2-7; 11 positions agree with TRBD2. CDR3 length: 18 amino acids. Per the germline V gene, CDR1 is GTSNPN and CDR2 is SVGIG (reference sequence). Germline trimming cut 3 bases from V and 0 bases from J; bases unmatched to any gene: 13. Together with reference TRBV30 and TRBJ2-7, the CDR3 gives the full variable domain: SQTIHQWPATLVQPVGSPLSLECTVEGTSNPNLYWYRQAAGRGLQLLFYSVGIGQISSEVPQNLSASRPQDRQFILSSKKLLLSDSGFYLCAWSGARTSGHPSYEQYFGPGTRLTVT.